A selection of T cell receptor beta chains follows, all from one sample in a study of T cells after yellow fever vaccination. One entry per CDR3 protein results from TCRdb running MiXCR on the 5' RACE reads. There are hundreds of thousands of distinct CDR3 sequences in the sample; 8.7% occur only once, and roughly 18% lies in the top ten. The material was PBMCs, obtained on the day of the first yellow fever vaccination. These receptors all stem from a man between 18 and 35 years old who received the YFV17D yellow fever vaccine. The conserved cysteine and the conserved F or W are not part of the CDR3 here. The D gene is left open where the match is weak.

d_gene: -
j_gene: TRBJ1-1
len: 10
v_gene: TRBV11-2
CDR3aa: ASGNLNTEAF

d_gene: TRBD2
j_gene: TRBJ2-3
len: 15
v_gene: TRBV4-3
CDR3aa: ASSQVTRGGDTDTQY

d_gene: -
j_gene: TRBJ1-1
len: 9
v_gene: TRBV29-1
CDR3aa: SALPGTEAF

d_gene: -
j_gene: TRBJ1-5
len: 10
v_gene: TRBV7-9
CDR3aa: ASMYANQPQH

d_gene: -
j_gene: TRBJ2-7
len: 11
v_gene: TRBV12-3/TRBV12-4
CDR3aa: ASSNRVSYEQY

d_gene: TRBD1
j_gene: TRBJ2-5
len: 14
v_gene: TRBV28
CDR3aa: ASRNPGTGTMETQY

d_gene: TRBD2
j_gene: TRBJ2-5
len: 16
v_gene: TRBV4-1
CDR3aa: ASSHKEGASGVQETQY

d_gene: -
j_gene: TRBJ2-7
len: 11
v_gene: TRBV6-5
CDR3aa: ASSYVGWDEQY

d_gene: -
j_gene: TRBJ1-6
len: 11
v_gene: TRBV28
CDR3aa: ASHRPGPSPLH

d_gene: -
j_gene: TRBJ1-1
len: 15
v_gene: TRBV5-6
CDR3aa: ASSLLGPRNPNTEAF

d_gene: TRBD1
j_gene: TRBJ1-1
len: 11
v_gene: TRBV29-1
CDR3aa: SVDPYRGGEAF

d_gene: -
j_gene: TRBJ2-3
len: 9
v_gene: TRBV7-9
CDR3aa: ASSNTDTQY

d_gene: -
j_gene: TRBJ2-1
len: 13
v_gene: TRBV4-1
CDR3aa: ASSQEGTYYNEQF

d_gene: -
j_gene: TRBJ2-2
len: 14
v_gene: TRBV15
CDR3aa: ATSRVTVANTGELF

d_gene: -
j_gene: TRBJ1-2
len: 13
v_gene: TRBV5-1
CDR3aa: ASSLASGTNYGYT

d_gene: -
j_gene: TRBJ1-1
len: 13
v_gene: TRBV7-3
CDR3aa: ASSNWGGPNTEAF

d_gene: -
j_gene: TRBJ2-1
len: 13
v_gene: TRBV5-1
CDR3aa: ASSYGTPMGNEQF

d_gene: -
j_gene: TRBJ2-3
len: 12
v_gene: TRBV7-9
CDR3aa: ASSLVFITDTQY

d_gene: -
j_gene: TRBJ1-5
len: 10
v_gene: TRBV20-1
CDR3aa: SATMTDQPQH

d_gene: -
j_gene: TRBJ2-1
len: 14
v_gene: TRBV20-1
CDR3aa: SARDLDWQGSDEQF

d_gene: -
j_gene: TRBJ2-5
len: 11
v_gene: TRBV20-1
CDR3aa: SATWRQEETQY

d_gene: TRBD1
j_gene: TRBJ2-5
len: 14
v_gene: TRBV7-9
CDR3aa: ASSWGSGTGEETQY

d_gene: -
j_gene: TRBJ2-7
len: 10
v_gene: TRBV10-2
CDR3aa: ASSEVGYEQY

d_gene: TRBD1
j_gene: TRBJ2-1
len: 13
v_gene: TRBV5-1
CDR3aa: ASTPGQGASNEQF

d_gene: TRBD1
j_gene: TRBJ1-4
len: 12
v_gene: TRBV19
CDR3aa: ASSPGQGTEKLF

d_gene: TRBD1
j_gene: TRBJ2-4
len: 14
v_gene: TRBV6-1
CDR3aa: ASIPGTGGLKNIQY

d_gene: -
j_gene: TRBJ1-6
len: 11
v_gene: TRBV5-1
CDR3aa: ASSSDSGSPLH

d_gene: TRBD1
j_gene: TRBJ1-2
len: 11
v_gene: TRBV6-5
CDR3aa: ASSYDRGSGYT

d_gene: TRBD1
j_gene: TRBJ1-5
len: 12
v_gene: TRBV19
CDR3aa: ASTTGTGGQPQH

d_gene: -
j_gene: TRBJ1-6
len: 11
v_gene: TRBV9
CDR3aa: ASSQVQDSPLH

d_gene: -
j_gene: TRBJ1-1
len: 9
v_gene: TRBV7-9
CDR3aa: AIRRETEAF

d_gene: TRBD2
j_gene: TRBJ2-1
len: 11
v_gene: TRBV24-1
CDR3aa: ATSDTIAGGLF

d_gene: TRBD1
j_gene: TRBJ1-2
len: 13
v_gene: TRBV7-6
CDR3aa: ASSFPDRVSYGYT

d_gene: -
j_gene: TRBJ1-1
len: 10
v_gene: TRBV7-2
CDR3aa: ASSLGGVEAF

d_gene: TRBD2
j_gene: TRBJ2-7
len: 11
v_gene: TRBV29-1
CDR3aa: SGGEGTSYEQY

d_gene: -
j_gene: TRBJ2-5
len: 13
v_gene: TRBV7-2
CDR3aa: ASSLVGFDQETQY

d_gene: -
j_gene: TRBJ1-2
len: 11
v_gene: TRBV20-1
CDR3aa: SASTTYRDGYT

d_gene: TRBD1
j_gene: TRBJ2-3
len: 12
v_gene: TRBV23-1
CDR3aa: ASSQQDRGDTQY

d_gene: -
j_gene: TRBJ2-7
len: 12
v_gene: TRBV5-1
CDR3aa: ASRPPQGTYEQY

d_gene: -
j_gene: TRBJ1-1
len: 10
v_gene: TRBV30
CDR3aa: AVRVLNTEAF

d_gene: TRBD1
j_gene: TRBJ1-5
len: 11
v_gene: TRBV29-1
CDR3aa: SGGQGADQPQH

d_gene: -
j_gene: TRBJ2-5
len: 12
v_gene: TRBV10-3
CDR3aa: AISAGDGQETQY

d_gene: -
j_gene: TRBJ1-6
len: 13
v_gene: TRBV10-3
CDR3aa: AISKGPAIGSPLH

d_gene: -
j_gene: TRBJ1-1
len: 10
v_gene: TRBV6-6
CDR3aa: ASSYSSTEAF

d_gene: -
j_gene: TRBJ1-1
len: 9
v_gene: TRBV12-3/TRBV12-4
CDR3aa: ASSLGLYGF

d_gene: -
j_gene: TRBJ1-5
len: 11
v_gene: TRBV19
CDR3aa: ASTMAGVRPQH

d_gene: -
j_gene: TRBJ1-1
len: 11
v_gene: TRBV30
CDR3aa: AWRQGLSTEAF

d_gene: TRBD2
j_gene: TRBJ2-3
len: 13
v_gene: TRBV7-2
CDR3aa: ASTPGGTSTDTQY

d_gene: -
j_gene: TRBJ2-7
len: 12
v_gene: TRBV3-1
CDR3aa: ASSQDRQSYEQY

d_gene: -
j_gene: TRBJ1-1
len: 12
v_gene: TRBV10-3
CDR3aa: AISEGSLNTEAF

d_gene: -
j_gene: TRBJ2-5
len: 14
v_gene: TRBV29-1
CDR3aa: SVEDVGGVVSWGQY

d_gene: -
j_gene: TRBJ1-1
len: 11
v_gene: TRBV12-3/TRBV12-4
CDR3aa: ASSRRVTHEAF

d_gene: -
j_gene: TRBJ2-7
len: 12
v_gene: TRBV19
CDR3aa: ASSPWDTSYEQY

d_gene: -
j_gene: TRBJ1-4
len: 13
v_gene: TRBV3-1
CDR3aa: ASSQDAARNEKLF

d_gene: -
j_gene: TRBJ2-6
len: 16
v_gene: TRBV5-4
CDR3aa: ASSLIGQVFSGANVLT

d_gene: -
j_gene: TRBJ1-4
len: 13
v_gene: TRBV7-9
CDR3aa: ASSPAGSTNEKLF

d_gene: TRBD2
j_gene: TRBJ2-1
len: 15
v_gene: TRBV6-2/TRBV6-3
CDR3aa: ASSSIAGAIYYNEQF

d_gene: TRBD1
j_gene: TRBJ1-4
len: 14
v_gene: TRBV7-9
CDR3aa: ASSSRTGGREEKLF

d_gene: -
j_gene: TRBJ1-6
len: 13
v_gene: TRBV9
CDR3aa: ASSAVGGGDSPLH